A single T cell receptor (beta chain) is shown here with its context. The data belong to a study of blood T cell repertoires in COVID-19. Only in-frame clones appear in the TCRdb table, and some are missing; sequencing was by immunoSEQ multiplex PCR. Counted here are about 63,000 clones, over 80% occurring once; the ten biggest clones make up more than 5%. Germline V CDR1 and CDR2: LNHDA, SQIVND (reference sequence). The CDR3 is 18 residues long. V lost 0 bases to trimming and J lost 2 bases; unmatched junction nucleotides: 4. The sample comprised peripheral blood. This clonotype was obtained from a man over 45 with active COVID-19. V is TRBV19 and J is TRBJ2-3, with 14 bases matching TRBD2. In DNA form, the CDR3 reads TGTGCCAGTAGTATAGATCTGGGACTAGCGGGAGTCACAGATACGCAGTATTTT. This codes for CASSIDLGLAGVTDTQYF. Full variable domain (remainder filled in from reference TRBV19 and TRBJ2-3): DGGITQSPKYLFRKEGQNVTLSCEQNLNHDAMYWYRQDPGQGLRLIYYSQIVNDFQKGDIAEGYSVSREKKESFPLTVTSAQKNPTAFYLCASSIDLGLAGVTDTQYFGPGTRLTVL.